This TCR beta chain is drawn from a study of identical twins. Study-wide points: In zero-insertion analyses, partial confounding could arise from invariant MAIT and iNKT cells. The analysis was cross-sectional rather than longitudinal within donors.

Concerning this clonotype itself: Its antigen is currently unknown.

TCRdb re-called the 5' RACE reads with MiXCR, one entry per CDR3 protein. The profile shows 1,800,000 or so distinct CDR3 sequences, 32% of them singletons. All donors were healthy Caucasians. CDR1 is DFQATT and CDR2 is SNEGSKA in the germline V gene (reference sequence). The V gene end was trimmed by 3 bases and the J gene end by 11 bases; junction bases not matched to a gene: 12. This CDR3 contains 14 residues. The source is a newborn girl in good health. The chain uses TRBV20-1 and TRBJ2-3; 9 bases agree with TRBD2. Input material: cord blood. CDR3 residues: CSASPLAGQNEQYF. For the CDR3, the DNA is TGCAGTGCTAGCCCACTAGCGGGCCAAAATGAGCAGTATTTT.